This T cell receptor beta chain was identified during a study of OX40 agonist ivuxolimab in advanced cancers. In the study overall: The dose-escalation group included hepatocellular carcinoma, melanoma, renal cell carcinoma and head and neck cancer.

Clones were read by immunoSEQ multiplex PCR, and TCRdb kept only the in-frame ones, dropping some. The profile covers just under 85,000 clones, with less than 85% appearing a single time and around 6.6% taken by the ten largest. Broader study findings: CD8+ T cells showed, on average, more clonal expansion than CD4+ cells.

This clone came up once. Antigen unknown. The V end lost 0 bases, the J end lost 2 bases, and 26 bases lay between the germline ends. Germline values: CDR1 LGHNT, CDR2 FRNRAP. The CDR3 runs 20 residues. Patients with a history of autoimmune disease or on systemic immunosuppression were excluded. Baseline, cycle 4 day 1, and cycle 7 day 1 were the blood sampling points. This TCR was sampled from an adult with an advanced solid tumor such as melanoma, head and neck, liver or kidney cancer. The rearrangement joins TRBV12-5 to TRBJ2-7; D might be TRBD1 or TRBD2, each matching 5 bases. The sample consisted of CD4+ or CD8+ T cells sorted from blood, taken in a trial of the OX40 agonist ivuxolimab. This CDR3 is CASGLVIRDLPFPGTYEQYF. CDR3 in DNA: TGTGCTAGTGGTTTGGTCATCCGGGACCTCCCATTTCCAGGAACCTACGAGCAGTACTTC.